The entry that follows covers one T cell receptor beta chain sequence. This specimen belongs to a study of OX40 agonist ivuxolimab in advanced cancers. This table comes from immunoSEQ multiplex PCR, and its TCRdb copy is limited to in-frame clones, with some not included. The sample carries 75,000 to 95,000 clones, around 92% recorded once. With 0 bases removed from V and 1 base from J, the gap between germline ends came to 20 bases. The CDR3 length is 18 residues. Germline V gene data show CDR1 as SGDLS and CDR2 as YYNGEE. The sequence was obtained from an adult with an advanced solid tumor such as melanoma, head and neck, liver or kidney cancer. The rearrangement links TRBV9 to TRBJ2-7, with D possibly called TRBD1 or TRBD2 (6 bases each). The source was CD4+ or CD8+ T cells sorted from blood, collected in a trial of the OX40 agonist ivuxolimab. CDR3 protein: CASSVEGGEMTGSYEQYF. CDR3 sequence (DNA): TGTGCCAGCAGCGTAGAGGGGGGAGAAATGACAGGATCCTACGAGCAGTACTTC.